This T cell receptor (beta chain) was sequenced during a study of human T cells and chemical hapten exposure. The sample holds a few counts of this clonotype. TCRdb called the 5' RACE reads again in MiXCR, with one record for every CDR3 protein. The sample comprises 110,000 or so distinct CDR3 sequences, 19% of which are singletons, and about 3% rests with the top ten. Unfractionated whole blood was the source from which total RNA was extracted. The CDR3 totals 15 residues. Germline V gene sequence: CDR1 SQVTM, CDR2 ANQGSEA. V lost 7 bases and J lost 6, with 24 bases in between. This chain connects TRBV29-1 to TRBJ1-1, with D unresolved. This TCR was recovered from a human donor in good health. The CDR3 here is CSALDGLPPGAEAFF. The CDR3 coding sequence is TGCAGCGCGCTGGACGGTTTGCCCCCCGGCGCTGAAGCTTTCTTT.